This TCR beta chain was captured by sequencing in a study of blood T cell repertoires in COVID-19. Study-level background: The study drew acute and convalescent COVID-19 samples from the United States, Italy and Spain.

This CDR3 comprises 16 residues. Germline-derived CDR1 and CDR2 are LGHDT and YNNKEL (reference sequence). Losses at the gene ends were 0 bases for V and 8 bases for J; bases not matched to a gene: 11. Assay: immunoSEQ multiplex PCR; the TCRdb copy retains only in-frame clones and omits some. The sample shows some 300,000 clones, 89% of them seen only once. Specimen: peripheral blood. The TCR sequence derives from a woman in her 30s with COVID-19, enrolled during active disease. The chain has TRBV3-1 (or the pseudogene TRBV3-2) and TRBJ1-2; 8 bases map to TRBD1. CDR3 in amino acids: CASSQDLPQGARGYTF. CDR3 sequence (DNA): TGTGCCAGCAGCCAAGATCTCCCCCAGGGGGCGAGGGGCTACACCTTC.